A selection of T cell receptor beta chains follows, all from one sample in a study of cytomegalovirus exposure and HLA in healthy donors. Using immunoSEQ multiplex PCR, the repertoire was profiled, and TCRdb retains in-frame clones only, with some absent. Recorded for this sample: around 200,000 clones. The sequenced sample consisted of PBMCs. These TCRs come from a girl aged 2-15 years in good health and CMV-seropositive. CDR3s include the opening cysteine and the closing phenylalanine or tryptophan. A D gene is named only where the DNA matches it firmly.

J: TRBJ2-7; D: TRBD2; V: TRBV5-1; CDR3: CASSPGLAGAHEQYF; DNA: TGCGCCAGCAGCCCCGGACTAGCGGGAGCACACGAGCAGTACTTC
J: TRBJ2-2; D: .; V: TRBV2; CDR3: CASSAYNTGELFF; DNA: TGTGCCAGCAGTGCCTATAACACCGGGGAGCTGTTTTTT
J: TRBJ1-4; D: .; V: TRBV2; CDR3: CASRVTGNYEKLFF; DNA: TGTGCCAGCAGGGTGACAGGAAATTACGAAAAACTGTTTTTT
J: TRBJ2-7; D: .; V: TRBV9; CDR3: CASSPRGTLYEQYF; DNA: TGTGCCAGCAGCCCGAGGGGGACGCTTTACGAGCAGTACTTC
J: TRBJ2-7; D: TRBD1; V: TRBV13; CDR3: CASSLMGTGMHEQYF; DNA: TGTGCCAGCAGCTTAATGGGGACAGGGATGCACGAGCAGTACTTC
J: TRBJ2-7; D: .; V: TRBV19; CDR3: CASSMGSGDEQYF; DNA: TGTGCCAGTAGTATGGGTTCAGGGGACGAGCAGTACTTC
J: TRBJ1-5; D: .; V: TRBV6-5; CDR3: CASSYEADSNQPQHF; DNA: TGTGCCAGCAGTTACGAAGCGGATAGCAATCAGCCCCAGCATTTT
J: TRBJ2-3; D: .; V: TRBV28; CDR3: CASSFLWERVPDTQYF; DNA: TGTGCCAGCAGTTTCCTCTGGGAGCGGGTGCCAGATACGCAGTATTTT
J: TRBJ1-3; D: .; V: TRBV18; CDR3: CASSRSTDSTIYF; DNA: TGTGCCAGCTCCCGGTCTACCGACAGCACCATATATTTT
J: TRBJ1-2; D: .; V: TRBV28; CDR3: CASSLTIGGDGYTF; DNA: TGTGCCAGCAGTTTGACGATAGGAGGGGATGGCTACACCTTC
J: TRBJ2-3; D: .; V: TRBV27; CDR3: CASSLIFPTAGPTDTQYF; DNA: TGTGCCAGCAGTTTAATCTTCCCGACCGCAGGGCCAACAGATACGCAGTATTTT
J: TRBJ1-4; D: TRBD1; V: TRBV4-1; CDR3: CASSQSQGANEKLFF; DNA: TGCGCCAGCAGCCAATCACAGGGGGCTAATGAAAAACTGTTTTTT
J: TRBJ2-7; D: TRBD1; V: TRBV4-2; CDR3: CASSRGQESYEQYF; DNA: TGTGCCAGCAGCCGGGGACAGGAATCCTACGAGCAGTACTTC
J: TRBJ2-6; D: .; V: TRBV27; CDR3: CASRGQLLPSGANVLTF; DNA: TGTGCCAGTAGAGGACAGCTCCTACCCTCTGGGGCCAACGTCCTGACTTTC
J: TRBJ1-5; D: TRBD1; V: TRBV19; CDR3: CATTPGQGLNQPQHF; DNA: TGTGCCACTACACCGGGACAGGGCCTCAATCAGCCCCAGCATTTT
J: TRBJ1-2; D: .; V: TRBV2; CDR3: CASSERGSYGYTF; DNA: TGTGCCAGCAGTGAAAGGGGGTCCTATGGCTACACCTTC
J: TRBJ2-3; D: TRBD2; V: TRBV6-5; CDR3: CASTKTSGSGGTQYF; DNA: TGTGCCAGCACTAAGACTAGCGGGAGCGGTGGTACGCAGTATTTT
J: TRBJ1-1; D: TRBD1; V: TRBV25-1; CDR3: CASSFDRVEAFF; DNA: TGTGCCAGCAGCTTCGACAGGGTCGAAGCTTTCTTT
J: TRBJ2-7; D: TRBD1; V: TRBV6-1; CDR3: CASSESRGSGEQYF; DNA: TGTGCCAGCAGTGAATCCAGGGGGTCCGGCGAGCAGTACTTC
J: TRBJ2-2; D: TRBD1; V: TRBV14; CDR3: CASSLLLRGIGGELFF; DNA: TGTGCCAGCAGCCTACTCCTCAGGGGGATCGGCGGGGAGCTGTTTTTT
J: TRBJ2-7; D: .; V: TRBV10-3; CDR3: CAISAQRGLGYEQYF; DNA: TGTGCCATCAGTGCCCAGAGAGGTTTAGGCTACGAGCAGTACTTC
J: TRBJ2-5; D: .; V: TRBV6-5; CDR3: CASSYSNSVPIETQYF; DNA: TGTGCCAGCAGTTACTCGAATTCGGTGCCGATAGAGACCCAGTACTTC
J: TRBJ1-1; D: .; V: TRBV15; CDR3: CATSRAIEAITEAFF; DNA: TGTGCCACCAGCAGAGCGATAGAGGCAATCACTGAAGCTTTCTTT
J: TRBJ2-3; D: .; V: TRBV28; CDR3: CASSLPPSTDTQYF; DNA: TGTGCCAGCAGTTTACCCCCGAGCACAGATACGCAGTATTTT
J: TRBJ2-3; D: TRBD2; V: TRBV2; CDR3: CASSGGLAGVDTQYF; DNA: TGTGCCAGCAGTGGGGGACTAGCGGGAGTGGATACGCAGTATTTT
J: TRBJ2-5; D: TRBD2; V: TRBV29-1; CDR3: CREREGTQETQYF; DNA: TGCAGGGAGCGGGAGGGGACTCAAGAGACCCAGTACTTC
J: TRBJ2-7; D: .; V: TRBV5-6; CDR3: CASSLVPTGSYEQYF; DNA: TGTGCCAGCAGCTTGGTTCCGACAGGTTCGTACGAGCAGTACTTC
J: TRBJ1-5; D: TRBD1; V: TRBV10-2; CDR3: CASSEGRGSNQPQHF; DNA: TGCGCCAGCAGTGAAGGCAGGGGGAGCAATCAGCCCCAGCATTTT
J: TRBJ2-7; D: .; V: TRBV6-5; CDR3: CASSRDRVLSYEQYF; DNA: TGTGCCAGCAGTCGCGATCGAGTTCTCTCCTACGAGCAGTACTTC
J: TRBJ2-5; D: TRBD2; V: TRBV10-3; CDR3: CAISESRLAGVGETQYF; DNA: TGTGCCATCAGTGAGTCGAGGCTAGCGGGAGTCGGAGAGACCCAGTACTTC
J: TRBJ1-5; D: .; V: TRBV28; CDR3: CASRTPLQGGNQPQHF; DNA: TGTGCCAGCAGAACCCCGCTACAGGGTGGGAATCAGCCCCAGCATTTT
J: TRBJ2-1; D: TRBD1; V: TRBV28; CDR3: CASVRQGVSEQFF; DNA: TGTGCCAGCGTCCGACAGGGTGTTAGTGAGCAGTTCTTC
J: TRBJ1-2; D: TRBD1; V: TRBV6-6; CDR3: CAITQGGVNYGYTF; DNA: TGTGCCATCACGCAGGGGGGAGTGAACTATGGCTACACCTTC
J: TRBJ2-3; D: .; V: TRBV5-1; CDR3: CASSLDRPTDTQYF; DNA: TGCGCCAGCAGCTTGGACAGGCCCACAGATACGCAGTATTTT
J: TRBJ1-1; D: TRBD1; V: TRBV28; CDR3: CASSSRQGLNTEAFF; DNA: TGTGCCAGCAGTTCCAGACAGGGATTGAACACTGAAGCTTTCTTT
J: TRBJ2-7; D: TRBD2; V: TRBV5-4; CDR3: CASSLEGGRAHEQYF; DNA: TGTGCCAGCAGCTTGGAGGGCGGGAGGGCCCACGAGCAGTACTTC
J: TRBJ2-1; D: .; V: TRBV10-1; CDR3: CASSEEGDEQFF; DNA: TGCGCCAGCAGTGAGGAGGGAGATGAGCAGTTCTTC
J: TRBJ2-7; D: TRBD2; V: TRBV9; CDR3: CASSVDLAGPYEQYF; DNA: TGTGCCAGCAGCGTCGATCTAGCGGGCCCCTACGAGCAGTACTTC
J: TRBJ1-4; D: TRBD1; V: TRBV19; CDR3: CASRWTGREEKLFF; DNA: TGTGCCAGTAGGTGGACAGGGAGGGAAGAAAAACTGTTTTTT
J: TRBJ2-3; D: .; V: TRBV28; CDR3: CASSRVSTDTQYF; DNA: TGTGCCAGCAGTCGGGTGAGCACAGATACGCAGTATTTT
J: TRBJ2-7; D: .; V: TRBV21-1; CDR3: CASSKPRGSIHEQYF; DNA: TGTGCCAGCAGCAAACCGAGGGGGAGTATCCACGAGCAGTACTTC
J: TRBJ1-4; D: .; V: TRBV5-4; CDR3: CASSVQGGTNEKLFF; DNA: TGTGCCAGCAGCGTACAGGGAGGGACTAATGAAAAACTGTTTTTT
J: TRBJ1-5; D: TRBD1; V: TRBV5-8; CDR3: CASSKGAGRNQPQHF; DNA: TGTGCCAGCAGCAAGGGGGCAGGGCGAAATCAGCCCCAGCATTTT
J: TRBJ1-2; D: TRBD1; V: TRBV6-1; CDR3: CASTEGQGIYGYTF; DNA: TGTGCCAGCACCGAAGGACAGGGGATCTATGGCTACACCTTC
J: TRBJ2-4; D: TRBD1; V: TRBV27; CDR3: CASSLGTGTDIQYF; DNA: TGTGCCAGCAGTTTAGGGACAGGGACGGACATTCAGTACTTC
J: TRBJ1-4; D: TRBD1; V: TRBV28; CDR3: CASSLGQEVVLVEKLFF; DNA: TGTGCCAGCAGTTTAGGACAGGAGGTTGTCTTGGTCGAAAAACTGTTTTTT
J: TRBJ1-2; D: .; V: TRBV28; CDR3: CASSFGRRGYTF; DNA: TGTGCCAGCAGTTTCGGGAGACGGGGCTACACCTTC
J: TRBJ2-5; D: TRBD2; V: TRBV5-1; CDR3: CANLKGLAGLNLVTQYF; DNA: TGCGCCAACCTAAAGGGACTAGCGGGGCTGAATCTAGTGACCCAGTACTTC
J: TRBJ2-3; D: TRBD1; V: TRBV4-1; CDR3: CASSQDRWGQATDTQYF; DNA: TGCGCCAGCAGCCAAGATAGGTGGGGACAGGCCACAGATACGCAGTATTTT
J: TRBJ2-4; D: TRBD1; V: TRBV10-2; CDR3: CASRMGQKALAKNIQYF; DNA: TGCGCCAGCAGGATGGGACAGAAAGCTTTAGCCAAAAACATTCAGTACTTC
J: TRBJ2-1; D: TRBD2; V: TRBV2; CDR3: CASSPQTSGYNEQFF; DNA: TGTGCCAGCAGCCCACAGACTAGCGGCTACAATGAGCAGTTCTTC
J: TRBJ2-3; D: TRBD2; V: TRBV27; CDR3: CASSDKREADTQYF; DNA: TGTGCCAGCAGCGATAAGCGGGAGGCAGATACGCAGTATTTT